The clone carrying this T cell receptor beta chain was counted only a few times. Its antigen is as yet unknown. The source of the sample is a study of T cells in Graves' hyperthyroidism and ophthalmopathy. General study points: Blood also contained most expanded thyroid clonotypes above 0.001.

Fresh 10 ml peripheral blood yielded PBMCs. V shed 4 bases and J shed 4 bases, with 17 bases lying between them. The CDR3 covers 15 residues. Germline values: CDR1 SGHDN, CDR2 FVKESK. There were TCR beta CDR3 regions amplified from RNA transcripts. The primer set for the first-round RT-PCR of the TCR CDR3 was HTBI. TCRdb itself ran the multiplex PCR reads through MiXCR, one entry per CDR3 protein. The sample gives approximately 480,000 distinct CDR3 sequences, 20% of which show up once; roughly 29% is in the top ten. Source material: blood. The chain recombines TRBV14 with TRBJ2-7, with D perhaps matching TRBD1 or TRBD2 (5 bases each). The source of this sequence is a man aged 18 to 29 with Graves' hyperthyroidism. The CDR3 bases are TGTGCCAGCAGCCGAGGGGTCCAGGGCGGTTACGAGCAGTACTTC. Translation gives CASSRGVQGGYEQYF.